These 7 T cell receptor beta chains came from one sample sequenced in a study of T cells after yellow fever vaccination. Via MiXCR, TCRdb re-called the 5' RACE reads, giving one row per CDR3 protein. The sample lists a few hundred thousand distinct CDR3 sequences, about 6.9% seen once, with 15% to 20% in the top ten. Sequenced material: PBMCs, taken roughly seven weeks after the first yellow fever vaccination. The receptors shown here come from a man in his late teens or twenties who received the YFV17D yellow fever vaccine.

The chain uses TRBV3-1 and TRBJ1-2, with a tentative D call TRBD1 (5 bases). CDR1 LGHDT and CDR2 YNNKEL come from the germline V gene (reference sequence). The CDR3 is 16 residues long. V lost 4 bases and J lost 6, with 21 bases in between. CDR3 in DNA: TGTGCCAGCAGCCTCGCAGGGAGTAGTGTGACCGATGGCTACACCTTC. Translated: CASSLAGSSVTDGYTF.

The sample holds many counts of this clonotype. CDR3 in DNA: TGCAGTGGTACTAAGGGCACAGATACGCAGTATTTT. Amino acid sequence: CSGTKGTDTQYF. This chain connects TRBV20-1 to TRBJ2-3; D gene unclear. Trimming took off 7 bases at V and 1 base at J, with 9 bases between the two ends. This CDR3 has 12 residues. CDR1 is DFQATT and CDR2 is SNEGSKA in the germline V gene (reference sequence).

V and J are TRBV7-8 and TRBJ1-1; the D is unclear. Germline CDR1 is SGHVS and CDR2 is FQNEAQ. This CDR3 region has 14 residues. V was clipped by 8 bases and J by 5 bases, with 18 bases between them. The CDR3 DNA is TGTGCCAGCGACGGCCTCCCGGCGAGTACTGAAGCTTTCTTT. It yields the protein CASDGLPASTEAFF.

The chain employs TRBV20-1 and TRBJ2-1; no reliable D call. The CDR3 spans 14 residues. V was shortened by 0 bases and J by 8 bases, with 14 bases between the two germline ends. Germline CDR1 and CDR2: DFQATT and SNEGSKA (reference sequence). The CDR3 nucleotides are TGCAGTGCTAGAGATTTAAAGAACCGGGATGAGCAGTTCTTC. It codes for CSARDLKNRDEQFF.

Ten or more counts support this clonotype. The chain has TRBV20-1 and TRBJ2-7; the D gene is possibly TRBD1 (6 bases). The CDR3 runs to 16 residues. The germline V gene has CDR1 DFQATT and CDR2 SNEGSKA (reference sequence). V was clipped by 1 base and J by 3 bases, with 19 bases between them. CDR3: CSARADNRDTFYEQYV. The DNA for the CDR3 is TGCAGTGCTAGAGCCGACAACCGGGACACTTTCTACGAGCAGTACGTC.

Comments on this clonotype: Mismatch with germline at one junction end may stem from a read error. This chain connects TRBV15 to TRBJ2-6; D is ambiguous. The germline V gene encodes CDR1 LNHNV and CDR2 YYDKDF (reference sequence). The CDR3 totals 15 residues. The CDR3 loop reads CASSRDSFGANVLTF. CDR3 in DNA: TGTGCCTCCAGCAGAGATAGCTTTGGGGCCAACGTCCTGACTTTC.

V gene TRBV5-1 combines with J gene TRBJ1-2, with D tentatively TRBD1 (5 bases). Germline V gives CDR1 SGHRS, CDR2 YFSETQ. The CDR3 spans 15 residues. Trimming pared 0 bases from V and 8 bases from J, leaving 17 bases between. The CDR3 sequence: CASSLDLSAGRGYTF. The CDR3 DNA reads as TGCGCCAGCAGCTTGGATTTGTCGGCAGGGCGCGGCTACACCTTC.